This record covers a single T cell receptor (beta chain). The data belong to a study of blood T cell repertoires in COVID-19. The overall study: Spain, Italy and the United States supplied samples that represented acute and convalescent COVID-19. Nucleic acid was either cDNA or gDNA, and it came from T cells, B-cell-depleted T cells, or PBMCs.

Original data processing: Nucleated cell counts were estimated from reference gene primer amplification. Repertoires were generated with immunoSEQ multiplex PCR, while TCRdb's copy carries only in-frame clones and drops some. V and J calls and clone size are as listed in that table; D and trimming were resolved from the DNA. Of 140,000 to 150,000 clones listed, about 90% are singletons. CDR3 length equals 14 residues. With 10 bases removed from V and 7 bases from J, the gap between germline ends came to 20 bases. Germline assignment: CDR1 ENHRY and CDR2 SYGVKD. Sample: peripheral blood. The V and J genes are TRBV10-3 and TRBJ1-5; TRBD1 might be the D (6 bases). This receptor was identified in a man aged 80 or over with acute or convalescent COVID-19. For the CDR3, the DNA is TGTGCCACCTCTGAACAGGGTCCCGGGCAGCCCCAGCATTTT. As protein: CATSEQGPGQPQHF.